These T cell receptor beta chains were read from a single sample in a study of blood T cell repertoires in COVID-19. TCRdb's table, derived via immunoSEQ multiplex PCR, lists solely in-frame clones and lacks some. The repertoire includes around 340,000 clones, 80% to 90% of them detected once, and roughly 3% sits in the top ten. The source material was peripheral blood. These TCRs come from a man aged 30 to 39 with active or convalescent COVID-19. Both conserved end residues are part of each CDR3. The order of the fields is CDR3 DNA, CDR3 protein, V gene, D gene, clone size, J gene. The D gene is left open where the match is weak. Some rows mark clone size as missing; the rest say once, few, many or name a class of expanded clone.

cdr3_nt: TGTGCCAGCAGCTACGGTTACGGGTTCTCTGGAAACACCATATATTTT
cdr3_aa: CASSYGYGFSGNTIYF
v_call: TRBV14
d_call: NA
clone_size: once
j_call: TRBJ1-3

cdr3_nt: TGTGCCAGCAGTCCACTCGGCAGCGTCACTGAAGCTTTCTTT
cdr3_aa: CASSPLGSVTEAFF
v_call: TRBV6-2/TRBV6-3
d_call: NA
clone_size: NA
j_call: TRBJ1-1

cdr3_nt: TGTGCCAGCAGCTTACGACAGGGGTACGGCTATGGCTACACCTTC
cdr3_aa: CASSLRQGYGYGYTF
v_call: TRBV7-2
d_call: TRBD1
clone_size: once
j_call: TRBJ1-2

cdr3_nt: TGTGCCAGCAACCAGGAGTACGGCACCGGGGAGCTGTTTTTT
cdr3_aa: CASNQEYGTGELFF
v_call: TRBV3-1/TRBV3-2
d_call: NA
clone_size: NA
j_call: TRBJ2-2

cdr3_nt: TGTGCCAGCAGCTTAGGTCGGACTAGCGGCGTCTCGGGGCAGTACTTC
cdr3_aa: CASSLGRTSGVSGQYF
v_call: TRBV11-2
d_call: TRBD2
clone_size: NA
j_call: TRBJ2-7

cdr3_nt: TGTGTAAGGGTTGGGACTAGCGAGCTCACAGATACGCAGTATTTT
cdr3_aa: CVRVGTSELTDTQYF
v_call: TRBV7-2
d_call: TRBD2
clone_size: NA
j_call: TRBJ2-3

cdr3_nt: TGCGCCAGCAGCCAAGCCGGAGGCGGGCGCAACTATGGCTACACCTTC
cdr3_aa: CASSQAGGGRNYGYTF
v_call: TRBV4-3
d_call: NA
clone_size: NA
j_call: TRBJ1-2

cdr3_nt: TGTGCCACCAGCCCGGGAGTCATTAGCAATCAGCCCCAGCATTTT
cdr3_aa: CATSPGVISNQPQHF
v_call: TRBV24-1
d_call: NA
clone_size: few
j_call: TRBJ1-5

cdr3_nt: TGTGCCAGCTCACCGGCGGCAGTCAATCAGCCCCAGCATTTT
cdr3_aa: CASSPAAVNQPQHF
v_call: TRBV18
d_call: NA
clone_size: NA
j_call: TRBJ1-5

cdr3_nt: TGCGCCAGCAGCCAAGAAGAAAGGGGGACTGAAGCTTTCTTT
cdr3_aa: CASSQEERGTEAFF
v_call: TRBV4-1
d_call: NA
clone_size: NA
j_call: TRBJ1-1

cdr3_nt: TGTGCCAGCAGCTTAGGAGGTTGGAGGGCCCTGAACACTGAAGCTTTCTTT
cdr3_aa: CASSLGGWRALNTEAFF
v_call: TRBV11-3
d_call: NA
clone_size: NA
j_call: TRBJ1-1

cdr3_nt: TGTGCCAGTAGTACGACAGGGAGCTCCTATAATTCACCCCTCCACTTT
cdr3_aa: CASSTTGSSYNSPLHF
v_call: TRBV19
d_call: TRBD1
clone_size: NA
j_call: TRBJ1-6

cdr3_nt: TGCAGTGCGCCCGGTGGCTACACCTTC
cdr3_aa: CSAPGGYTF
v_call: TRBV20-1
d_call: NA
clone_size: few
j_call: TRBJ1-2

cdr3_nt: TGTGCCAGCAGTGAAGCGTCAGGGCCTGGAAACACCATATATTTT
cdr3_aa: CASSEASGPGNTIYF
v_call: TRBV6-1
d_call: NA
clone_size: NA
j_call: TRBJ1-3

cdr3_nt: TGTGCCACCAGTGGGGGGCACGCAGATACGCAGTATTTT
cdr3_aa: CATSGGHADTQYF
v_call: TRBV24-1
d_call: NA
clone_size: once
j_call: TRBJ2-3

cdr3_nt: TGTGCCAGCAGTCTGCCGCAGGGGAGTCCCTACGAGCAGTACTTC
cdr3_aa: CASSLPQGSPYEQYF
v_call: TRBV28
d_call: NA
clone_size: NA
j_call: TRBJ2-7

cdr3_nt: TGTGCCAGCAGCTCCCGGGACAGACTATCCTACGAGCAGTACTTC
cdr3_aa: CASSSRDRLSYEQYF
v_call: TRBV7-2
d_call: TRBD1
clone_size: NA
j_call: TRBJ2-7

cdr3_nt: TGTGCCAGCAGTTACGGTCGGGCCCAGCATTTT
cdr3_aa: CASSYGRAQHF
v_call: TRBV6-2/TRBV6-3
d_call: NA
clone_size: NA
j_call: TRBJ1-5

cdr3_nt: TGTGCCAGCAGCTCCCGTAAAACTAGCGGGGGGGCGGAAGAGACCCAGTACTTC
cdr3_aa: CASSSRKTSGGAEETQYF
v_call: TRBV7-6
d_call: TRBD2
clone_size: NA
j_call: TRBJ2-5

cdr3_nt: TGTGCCAGCAGTTTCCTAAGCCGGGGTCGCAATCAGCCCCAGCATTTT
cdr3_aa: CASSFLSRGRNQPQHF
v_call: TRBV28
d_call: NA
clone_size: NA
j_call: TRBJ1-5

cdr3_nt: TGTGCCAGCAGCGTAGTGGGTAGCGGGAGTCGAATTGAGCAGTTCTTC
cdr3_aa: CASSVVGSGSRIEQFF
v_call: TRBV9
d_call: TRBD2
clone_size: NA
j_call: TRBJ2-1

cdr3_nt: TGCGCCAGCAGCTTGACAGGGTTCCCCTACGAGCAGTACTTC
cdr3_aa: CASSLTGFPYEQYF
v_call: TRBV5-1
d_call: NA
clone_size: NA
j_call: TRBJ2-7

cdr3_nt: TGTGCCAGCAGTTACTACACCGAGCAGTACTTC
cdr3_aa: CASSYYTEQYF
v_call: TRBV6-2/TRBV6-3
d_call: NA
clone_size: NA
j_call: TRBJ2-7

cdr3_nt: TGTGCCAGCAGTTTGAGGTGGTATGGCTACACCTTC
cdr3_aa: CASSLRWYGYTF
v_call: TRBV12-3/TRBV12-4
d_call: NA
clone_size: NA
j_call: TRBJ1-2

cdr3_nt: TGTGCCAGCAGTGAGGGAATGGAGGTCTCTGGAAACACCATATATTTT
cdr3_aa: CASSEGMEVSGNTIYF
v_call: TRBV6-1
d_call: NA
clone_size: few
j_call: TRBJ1-3

cdr3_nt: TGCGCCAGCAGCCAAGCGGGACTAGCGGTACATCGGGGGGACTTC
cdr3_aa: CASSQAGLAVHRGDF
v_call: TRBV4-1
d_call: TRBD2
clone_size: NA
j_call: TRBJ2-4